The 23 T cell receptor beta chains given below trace back to one sample, sequenced in a study of shared clonotypes between healthy human individuals. Some clones are missing from TCRdb's copy, which holds only in-frame ones; the method was immunoSEQ multiplex PCR. The sample shows 2 million to 3 million clones, approximately 94% of them seen only once. The sequenced sample was naive CD4+ T cells sorted from blood. The subset denotes: CD45RA+ positively selected. Receptors originate from a man in his late teens or twenties in good health.

The gene calls are TRBV28 and TRBJ1-5; 7 nucleotides align to TRBD1. This CDR3 comprises 15 residues. Germline assignment: CDR1 MDHEN and CDR2 SYDVKM. Trimming cost V 7 bases and J 1 base; bases outside gene matches: 7. This CDR3 reads CASKNRGGSNQPQHF. The CDR3 DNA reads TGTGCCAGCAAAAACAGGGGAGGGAGCAATCAGCCCCAGCATTTT.

The chain carries TRBV18 and TRBJ2-5, with D unresolved. Trimming shortened V by 3 bases and J by 5 bases, and 4 bases separated the two germline ends. Germline values: CDR1 KGHSH, CDR2 LQKENI. The CDR3 contains 11 residues. CDR3 protein: CASSPVETQYF. The CDR3 coding sequence is TGTGCCAGCTCACCGGTGGAGACCCAGTACTTC.

The CDR3 coding sequence is TGTGCCAGCAGCCCCACAGGGATCAATCAGCCCCAGCATTTT. This encodes CASSPTGINQPQHF. The V and J genes are TRBV9 and TRBJ1-5; the D gene is possibly TRBD1 (6 bases). CDR3 length: 14 amino acids. Germline V gives CDR1 SGDLS, CDR2 YYNGEE. Between the trimmed V and J ends, which lost 4 bases and 3 bases, there was a span of 11 bases.

The CDR3 sequence is CASSNPTGGEYVQYF. The CDR3 nucleotides read TGTGCCAGCAGCAACCCGACAGGGGGCGAGTATGTCCAGTACTTC. The gene calls are TRBV7-2 and TRBJ2-5; 10 nucleotides agree with TRBD1. CDR3 length equals 15 residues. Germline lookup yields CDR1 SGHTA and CDR2 FQGNSA. J lost 10 bases, V lost 5 bases, and 13 bases had no gene match.

A few counts support this clone. Other DNA sequences of this sample code for an identical CDR3. This chain connects TRBV7-2 to TRBJ1-1; D call uncertain. V lost 1 base and J lost 0, with 6 bases in between. Germline V lookup: CDR1 SGHTA, CDR2 FQGNSA. There are 14 residues in the CDR3. The CDR3 reads CASSLGGLNTEAFF. CDR3 nucleotide sequence: TGTGCCAGCAGCTTAGGAGGGCTGAACACTGAAGCTTTCTTT.

The rearrangement links TRBV5-4 to TRBJ2-3, with TRBD2 matching over 16 bases. Germline V gene sequence: CDR1 SGHNT, CDR2 YYREEE (reference sequence). The CDR3 contains 18 residues. Trimming took 4 bases from V and 4 from J; bases not matched to a gene: 9. For the CDR3, the DNA is TGTGCCAGCAGCAACGGGACTAGCGGGGGGGCCGGGGCAGATACGCAGTATTTT. Translation: CASSNGTSGGAGADTQYF.

The CDR3 nucleotides are TGTGCCAGAAGCTTACGGGGAAGGAAGGAGACCCAGTACTTC. Its protein product is CARSLRGRKETQYF. V and J are TRBV7-5 and TRBJ2-5; the D segment call TRBD2 is taken from the table without a DNA check. TRBV7-5 is shown as a pseudogene. The CDR3 has 14 amino acids.

Points on this clone: In the same sample, other DNA sequences code for this CDR3. V gene TRBV18 combines with J gene TRBJ1-1, with D perhaps TRBD1 (5 bases). CDR3 length: 13 amino acids. The germline CDR1 and CDR2 sequences are KGHSH and LQKENI. Trimming took 3 bases from V and 0 from J, leaving 5 bases between them. The CDR3 DNA reads as TGTGCCAGCTCACCGGACATGAACACTGAAGCTTTCTTT. This gives the protein CASSPDMNTEAFF.

The V gene is TRBV7-8, the J gene TRBJ2-1, with 8 bases identical to TRBD2. Unmatched junction bases numbered 3, after V lost 0 bases and J lost 5 bases. Germline V gene data show CDR1 as SGHVS and CDR2 as FQNEAQ. This CDR3 spans 15 amino acids. Written as DNA, the CDR3 is TGTGCCAGCAGCTTAGCGGGACTAGTCCACAATGAGCAGTTCTTC. It translates to CASSLAGLVHNEQFF.

The chain recombines TRBV10-3 with TRBJ2-1; 11 positions agree with TRBD1. The CDR3 runs 14 residues. Germline V gives CDR1 ENHRY, CDR2 SYGVKD. V trimming: 10 bases; J trimming: 7 bases; junction bases outside the gene matches: 9. The CDR3 here is CATRTGGEVNEQFF. As DNA, the CDR3 is TGTGCCACCCGGACAGGGGGCGAAGTGAATGAGCAGTTCTTC.

The V and J genes are TRBV2 and TRBJ2-3; 13 bases line up with TRBD2. Germline CDR1 reads SNHLY; CDR2 reads FYNNEI. The J segment lost 2 bases and the V segment lost 5 bases, leaving 4 bases of the junction unmatched. The CDR3 totals 16 residues. The CDR3, as DNA: TGTGCCAGCAGTCGAGGGACTAGCGGGGACACAGATACGCAGTATTTT. As protein: CASSRGTSGDTDTQYF.

The genes are TRBV28 and TRBJ2-7; 10 bases are a match to TRBD1. The CDR3 is 14 residues long. Trimming took 5 bases from V and 4 from J; bases not matched to a gene: 5. Germline CDR1 is MDHEN and CDR2 is SYDVKM. CDR3 nucleotide sequence: TGTGCCAGCAGTCCTGGGGACAGGGGTTACGAGCAGTACTTC. Its protein is CASSPGDRGYEQYF.

The CDR3 is CASSQGQGNTQYF. The CDR3 coding sequence is TGTGCCAGCAGCCAGGGACAGGGGAATACGCAGTATTTT. The chain uses TRBV6-5 and TRBJ2-3; 10 positions match TRBD1. Germline-derived CDR1 and CDR2 are MNHEY and SVGAGI. This CDR3 is built from 13 residues. Trimming removed 6 bases from V and 7 bases from J; junction bases left unmatched: 4.

The chain uses TRBV7-6 and TRBJ2-3, with a possible D match to TRBD2 (6 bases). Germline CDR1 is SGHVS and CDR2 is FNYEAQ. Trimming took 5 bases from V and 8 from J, leaving 23 bases between them. The CDR3 has 16 residues. CDR3 in amino acids: CASSIRPGLDYGTQYF. In DNA form, the CDR3 reads TGTGCCAGCAGCATACGACCGGGACTCGATTATGGTACGCAGTATTTT.

Details on this clone: This CDR3 is missing its conserved last phenylalanine or tryptophan, likely due to a read error. The DNA is left out, because the CDR3 cannot be placed on it with certainty; the CDR3 is given as TCRdb lists it. This chain connects TRBV19 to TRBJ2-7; TRBD1, as called in the table, went unchecked against the DNA. Inclusive of both ends, the CDR3 amounts to 8 amino acids. Germline V gene sequence: CDR1 LNHDA, CDR2 SQIVND (reference sequence). The CDR3: CATRPGQY.

CDR3: CASRESSNQPQHF. Here the CDR3 DNA reads TGTGCCAGCAGGGAAAGTAGCAATCAGCCCCAGCATTTT. The V gene is TRBV6-5, the J gene TRBJ1-5; no clear D gene. Germline-derived CDR1 and CDR2 are MNHEY and SVGAGI. The CDR3 totals 13 residues. V was trimmed by 6 bases and J by 0 bases, leaving 6 bases between them.

Of note for this clone: Different DNA sequences within this sample yield the same CDR3. The chain carries TRBV5-1 and TRBJ2-3; D unresolved. Trimming pared 0 bases from V and 0 bases from J, leaving 5 bases between. Germline V lookup: CDR1 SGHRS, CDR2 YFSETQ. The CDR3 sequence is 14 residues long. The CDR3 DNA reads TGCGCCAGCAGCTTGGGTGCTAGCACAGATACGCAGTATTTT. Amino acid sequence: CASSLGASTDTQYF. The full variable domain, in which reference TRBV5-1 and TRBJ2-3 provide the parts outside the CDR3, is KAGVTQTPRYLIKTRGQQVTLSCSPISGHRSVSWYQQTPGQGLQFLFEYFSETQRNKGNFPGRFSGRQFSNSRSEMNVSTLELGDSALYLCASSLGASTDTQYFGPGTRLTVL.

The chain is built from TRBV5-4 and TRBJ1-6; 8 positions agree with TRBD1. The junction had 2 bases not matched to a gene; V was cut back by 3 bases and J by 6 bases. There are 14 residues in the CDR3. In germline, CDR1 is SGHNT, CDR2 YYREEE (reference sequence). The CDR3 coding sequence is TGTGCCAGCAGCTCTGACAGGGGTAATTCACCCCTCCACTTT. This translates into CASSSDRGNSPLHF.

This clone has a single count. The rearrangement links TRBV23-1 to TRBJ1-2; D gene unclear. TRBV23-1 is an open reading frame, and its role is uncertain. There are 15 residues in the CDR3. V lost 8 bases and J lost 2, with 18 bases in between. CDR3 amino acids: CASATTEGGNYGYTF. CDR3 nucleotide sequence: TGCGCCAGCGCGACAACAGAAGGAGGGAACTATGGCTACACCTTC.

This clone was observed once. The same CDR3 arises from other DNA sequences in this sample as well. This sequence joins TRBV19 and TRBJ2-7; D may be TRBD1 or TRBD2 (5 bases each). Trimming took 3 bases from V and 5 from J, leaving 17 bases between them. Germline lookup yields CDR1 LNHDA and CDR2 SQIVND (reference sequence). This CDR3 region has 15 residues. CDR3 DNA sequence: TGTGCCAGTAGTATCCCGGGGCAGGGCAAGAACGAGCAGTACTTC. This sequence encodes CASSIPGQGKNEQYF.

To note about this clone: This sample includes further DNA sequences coding for the same CDR3. This chain joins TRBV20-1 and TRBJ1-2, with D unresolved. Deletions cut 5 bases from V and 5 bases from J, with 3 bases between. The CDR3 is 9 residues long. The germline V gene has CDR1 DFQATT and CDR2 SNEGSKA (reference sequence). CDR3 DNA: TGCAGTGCTGGATATGGCTACACCTTC. Translation gives CSAGYGYTF.

The gene calls are TRBV5-6 and TRBJ2-1; 10 bases map to TRBD2. CDR1 is SGHDT, CDR2 YYEEEE, per germline. V dropped 1 base and J dropped 0; count of bases not matched to a gene: 4. The CDR3 contains 17 residues. The CDR3 nucleotides are TGTGCCAGCAGCTTGAGACTAGCGGGCAGCTCCTACAATGAGCAGTTCTTC. The encoded protein is CASSLRLAGSSYNEQFF. The variable domain in full, completed from reference TRBV5-6 and TRBJ2-1, reads DAGVTQSPTHLIKTRGQQVTLRCSPKSGHDTVSWYQQALGQGPQFIFQYYEEEERQRGNFPDRFSGHQFPNYSSELNVNALLLGDSALYLCASSLRLAGSSYNEQFFGPGTRLTVL.

To note about this clone: Compared with germline, one end of the junction differs, possibly owing to a read error. V usage is TRBV7-7 and J usage is TRBJ1-4, with D possibly being TRBD1 (6 bases). Looked up from germline, CDR1 is SSHAT and CDR2 is FNYEAQ (reference sequence). The CDR3 runs 13 residues. CDR3 sequence: CASSPDSGGKLFF. In nucleotides, the CDR3 is TGTGCTAGCAGCCCGGACAGTGGTGGAAAACTGTTTTTT. Complete variable domain (other parts from reference TRBV7-7 and TRBJ1-4): GAGVSQSPRYKVTKRGQDVTLRCDPISSHATLYWYQQALGQGPEFLTYFNYEAQPDKSGLPSDRFSAERPEGSISTLTIQRTEQRDSAMYRCASSPDSGGKLFFGSGTQLSVL.